This TCR beta chain was captured in a study of blood T cell repertoires in COVID-19. Looking at the study overall: The study drew acute and convalescent COVID-19 samples from the United States, Italy and Spain. T cells, B-cell-depleted T cells, or PBMCs provided the cDNA or gDNA that served as material.

Under the authors' procedure: From reference gene primer amplification, estimates of nucleated cell counts were derived. The method was immunoSEQ multiplex PCR; TCRdb's version includes in-frame clones alone and lacks a portion of them. For V, J and clone size, that table is used; D and trimming come from the DNA. The repertoire holds 270,000 or so clones, 82% seen once, with roughly 3% in the top ten. The germline V gene has CDR1 SEHNR and CDR2 FQNEAQ (reference sequence). The V end lost 5 bases, the J end lost 3 bases, and 14 bases lay between the germline ends. The CDR3 consists of 15 residues. This clone occurred a few times.

The receptor comes from a woman between 18 and 30 years old with acute or convalescent COVID-19. Sequenced: peripheral blood. The chain carries TRBV7-9 and TRBJ2-4; a weak D match, TRBD1 (5 bases). As DNA, the CDR3 is TGTGCCAGCAGCCCCTTTTGGGGCGGCAAAAACATTCAGTACTTC. Residues: CASSPFWGGKNIQYF.